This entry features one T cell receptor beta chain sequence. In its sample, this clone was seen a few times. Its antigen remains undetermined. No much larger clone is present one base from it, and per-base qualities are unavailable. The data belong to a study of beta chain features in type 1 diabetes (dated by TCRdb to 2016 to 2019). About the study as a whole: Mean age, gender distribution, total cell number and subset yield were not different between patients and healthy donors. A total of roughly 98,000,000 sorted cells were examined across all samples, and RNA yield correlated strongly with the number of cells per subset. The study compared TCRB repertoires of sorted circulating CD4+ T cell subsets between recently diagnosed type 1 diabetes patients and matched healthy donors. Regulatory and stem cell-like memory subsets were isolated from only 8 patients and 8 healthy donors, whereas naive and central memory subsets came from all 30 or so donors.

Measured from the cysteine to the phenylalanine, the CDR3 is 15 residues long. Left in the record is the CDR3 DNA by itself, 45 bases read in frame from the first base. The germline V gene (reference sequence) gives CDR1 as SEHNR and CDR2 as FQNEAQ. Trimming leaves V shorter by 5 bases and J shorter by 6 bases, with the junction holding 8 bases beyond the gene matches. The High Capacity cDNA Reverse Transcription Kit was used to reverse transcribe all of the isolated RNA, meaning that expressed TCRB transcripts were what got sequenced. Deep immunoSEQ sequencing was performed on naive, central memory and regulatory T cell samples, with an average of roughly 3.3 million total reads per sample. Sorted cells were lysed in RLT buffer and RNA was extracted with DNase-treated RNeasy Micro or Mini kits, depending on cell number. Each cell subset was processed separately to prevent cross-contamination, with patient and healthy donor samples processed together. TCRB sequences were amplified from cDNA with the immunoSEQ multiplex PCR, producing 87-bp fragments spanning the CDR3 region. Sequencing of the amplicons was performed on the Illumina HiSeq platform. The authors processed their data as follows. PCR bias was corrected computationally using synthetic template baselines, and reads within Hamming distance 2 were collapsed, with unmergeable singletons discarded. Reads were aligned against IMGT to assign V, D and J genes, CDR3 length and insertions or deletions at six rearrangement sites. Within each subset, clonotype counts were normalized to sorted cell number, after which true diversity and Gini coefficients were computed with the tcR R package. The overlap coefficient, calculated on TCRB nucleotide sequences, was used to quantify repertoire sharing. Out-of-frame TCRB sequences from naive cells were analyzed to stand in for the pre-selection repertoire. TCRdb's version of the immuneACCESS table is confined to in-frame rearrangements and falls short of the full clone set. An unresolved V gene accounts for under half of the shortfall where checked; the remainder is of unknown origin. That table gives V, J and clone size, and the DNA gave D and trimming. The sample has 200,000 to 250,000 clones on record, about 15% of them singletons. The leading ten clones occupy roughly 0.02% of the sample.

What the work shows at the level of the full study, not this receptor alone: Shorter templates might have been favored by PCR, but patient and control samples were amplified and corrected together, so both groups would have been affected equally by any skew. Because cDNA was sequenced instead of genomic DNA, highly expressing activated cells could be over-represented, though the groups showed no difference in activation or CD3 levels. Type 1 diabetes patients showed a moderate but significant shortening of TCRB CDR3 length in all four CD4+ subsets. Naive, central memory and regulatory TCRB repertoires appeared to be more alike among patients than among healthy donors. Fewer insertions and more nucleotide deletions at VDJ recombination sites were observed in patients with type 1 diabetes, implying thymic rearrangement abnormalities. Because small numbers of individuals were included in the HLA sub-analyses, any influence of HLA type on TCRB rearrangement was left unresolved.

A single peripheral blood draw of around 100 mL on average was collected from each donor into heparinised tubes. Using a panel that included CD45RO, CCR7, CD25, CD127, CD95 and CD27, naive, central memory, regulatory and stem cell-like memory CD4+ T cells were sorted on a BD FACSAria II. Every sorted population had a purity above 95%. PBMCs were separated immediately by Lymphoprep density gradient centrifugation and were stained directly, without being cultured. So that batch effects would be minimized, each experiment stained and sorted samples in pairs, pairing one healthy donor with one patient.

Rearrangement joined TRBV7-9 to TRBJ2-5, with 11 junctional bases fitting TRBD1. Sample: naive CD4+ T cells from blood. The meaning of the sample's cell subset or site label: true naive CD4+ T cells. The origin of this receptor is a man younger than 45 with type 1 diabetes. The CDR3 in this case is CASSRGQGAPKTQYF. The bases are TGTGCCAGCAGCCGCGGACAGGGGGCTCCGAAGACCCAGTACTTC.